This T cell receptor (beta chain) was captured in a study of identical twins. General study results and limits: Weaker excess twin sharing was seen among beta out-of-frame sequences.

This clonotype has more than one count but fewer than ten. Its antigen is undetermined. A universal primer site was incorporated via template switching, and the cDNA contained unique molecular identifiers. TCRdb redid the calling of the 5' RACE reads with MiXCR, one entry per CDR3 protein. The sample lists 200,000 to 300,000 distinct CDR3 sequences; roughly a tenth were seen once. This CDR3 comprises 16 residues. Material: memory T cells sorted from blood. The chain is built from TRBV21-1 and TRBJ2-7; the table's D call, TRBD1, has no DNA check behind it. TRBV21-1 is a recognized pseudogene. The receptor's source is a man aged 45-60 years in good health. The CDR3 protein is CASSQVWEPGSYEQYF. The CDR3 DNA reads TGTGCCAGCAGTCAAGTGTGGGAACCCGGTTCCTACGAGCAGTACTTC.